This entry lists 3 T cell receptor beta chains sequenced from one sample in a study of blood T cell repertoires in COVID-19. Generated by immunoSEQ multiplex PCR, the TCRdb table keeps only in-frame clones and is missing some. The data hold around 100,000 clones, with 82% observed a single time. The sequencing sample was made of peripheral blood. These receptor sequences come from a man between 65 and 80 years old with acute or convalescent COVID-19.

The J gene is TRBJ2-7, the V gene TRBV7-2, with no clear D. The CDR3 spans 13 residues. CDR1 is SGHTA and CDR2 is FQGNSA in the germline V gene. Trimming took off 5 bases at V and 0 bases at J, with 8 bases between the two ends. The CDR3 DNA is TGTGCCAGCAGCCTACGCCCCTCCTACGAGCAGTACTTC. Its translation: CASSLRPSYEQYF.

V usage is TRBV30 and J usage is TRBJ2-6; D is perhaps TRBD1 (5 bases). The CDR3 has 15 amino acids. The V end lost 1 base, the J end lost 4 bases, and 11 bases lay between the germline ends. Germline assignment: CDR1 GTSNPN and CDR2 SVGIG (reference sequence). The CDR3 DNA reads as TGTGCCTGGAGTGCTCAGGGTACCGGGGCCAACGTCCTGACTTTC. Its translation is CAWSAQGTGANVLTF. The whole variable domain, remainder taken from reference TRBV30 and TRBJ2-6, is SQTIHQWPATLVQPVGSPLSLECTVEGTSNPNLYWYRQAAGRGLQLLFYSVGIGQISSEVPQNLSASRPQDRQFILSSKKLLLSDSGFYLCAWSAQGTGANVLTFGAGSRLTVL.

V gene TRBV2 combines with J gene TRBJ1-6; 7 bases line up with TRBD1. Germline lookup yields CDR1 SNHLY and CDR2 FYNNEI. V lost 6 bases and J lost 8; bases outside the gene matches: 10. The CDR3 totals 15 residues. The chain's CDR3 is CASSVRGRGDSPLHF. The CDR3 DNA reads TGTGCCAGCAGCGTTAGGGGGCGCGGAGATTCACCCCTCCACTTT. Combining the CDR3 with reference TRBV2 and TRBJ1-6 gives the whole variable domain EPEVTQTPSHQVTQMGQEVILRCVPISNHLYFYWYRQILGQKVEFLVSFYNNEISEKSEIFDDQFSVERPDGSNFTLKIRSTKLEDSAMYFCASSVRGRGDSPLHFGNGTRLTVT.